This TCR beta chain is drawn from a study of cytomegalovirus exposure and HLA in healthy donors. Study-level findings and limits: Later work associated over 15,000 TCR beta sequences with HLA alleles at 0.05 false discovery rate.

V dropped 6 bases and J dropped 1 base, with 9 bases sitting between them. CDR1 is MNHEY, CDR2 SVGAGI, per germline. The CDR3 is 13 residues long. The PCR ran on 60 Vbeta and 13 Jbeta primers. Profiled with immunoSEQ multiplex PCR; TCRdb holds only in-frame clones, not every one. The sample lists 100,000 to 150,000 clones, roughly 71% occurring once. On this clone itself: Its antigen is undetermined.

The TCR sequence derives from a woman in her forties or fifties in good health and CMV-seropositive. The chain links TRBV6-5 to TRBJ2-5; D perhaps matches TRBD2 (5 bases). Sequencing was done on a sample of PBMCs. The DNA of the CDR3 is TGTGCCAGCAGATGGACTTCCCAAGAGACCCAGTACTTC. The encoded protein is CASRWTSQETQYF.